This T cell receptor (beta chain) was retrieved from a study of graft-versus-host responses after intestinal transplantation. Background on the study: Recipients uniformly received anti-thymocyte globulin induction, followed by tacrolimus and steroids for 2 to 4 years.

Points on this clone: Its antigen remains unidentified.

Libraries were prepared by immunoSEQ multiplex PCR; TCRdb keeps only in-frame clonotypes and omits some of them. The sample carries 80,000 to 95,000 clones, about 93% recorded once. Study results and limitations: Recipient marrow held GvH clones, some first seen in ileum or blood.

Germline CDR1 SEHNR, CDR2 FQNEAQ (reference sequence). Trimming cost V 1 base and J 3 bases; bases outside gene matches: 3. The CDR3 spans 14 residues. The chain is built from TRBV7-9 and TRBJ2-7, with TRBD2 matching over 7 bases. Sequences were derived from unstimulated CD8+ T cells sorted from spleen or lymph node cells, sampled before intestinal transplant. The origin of this receptor is a human donor who received an intestinal transplant. For the CDR3, the DNA is TGTGCCAGCAGCTTAGTGGGGGGGGGCTACGAGCAGTACTTC. It translates to CASSLVGGGYEQYF. The complete variable domain, with remaining parts taken from reference TRBV7-9 and TRBJ2-7, reads DTGVSQNPRHKITKRGQNVTFRCDPISEHNRLYWYRQTLGQGPEFLTYFQNEAQLEKSRLLSDRFSAERPKGSFSTLEIQRTEQGDSAMYLCASSLVGGGYEQYFGPGTRLTVT.